This T cell receptor (beta chain) was recovered during a study of cytomegalovirus exposure and HLA in healthy donors. The CDR3 consists of 15 residues. Germline CDR1 and CDR2: SGHVS and FNYEAQ. V lost 1 base, J lost 4 bases, and 12 bases lay in between. Study-wide results and limits: A list of 150 to 200 TCR beta chains associated with cytomegalovirus was given.

Only in-frame clones appear in the TCRdb table, and some are missing; sequencing was by immunoSEQ multiplex PCR. The sample has fewer than 200,000 clones; 85% are singletons. With respect to this clone: Antigen specificity is unknown.

This chain connects TRBV7-6 to TRBJ2-3; perhaps TRBD2 as D (6 bases). Specimen: PBMCs. This TCR came from a man aged 18 to 29 in good health and CMV-seropositive. The CDR3 loop is CASSLGASDSDTQYF. CDR3 DNA sequence: TGTGCCAGCAGCTTAGGGGCTAGCGACTCAGATACGCAGTATTTT. Using reference TRBV7-6 and TRBJ2-3 for the parts outside the CDR3, the full variable domain is GAGVSQSPRYKVTKRGQDVALRCDPISGHVSLYWYRQALGQGPEFLTYFNYEAQQDKSGLPNDRFSAERPEGSISTLTIQRTEQRDSAMYRCASSLGASDSDTQYFGPGTRLTVL.